This is a list of T cell receptor beta chains from one sample in a study of cytomegalovirus exposure and HLA in healthy donors. Here immunoSEQ multiplex PCR was the method, and the copy in TCRdb shows in-frame clones only, minus some. This sample's table has about 200,000 clones. The sequenced sample consisted of PBMCs. Receptors were obtained from a man aged 25 to 40 in good health and CMV-seronegative. Each CDR3 is given with its conserved first and last residue. The D gene is left open where the match is weak.

TRBD2	TRBV2	TRBJ2-1	CASSTSSGGTSEQFF	TGTGCCAGCAGCACATCTAGCGGGGGAACGAGTGAGCAGTTCTTC
NA	TRBV19	TRBJ1-3	CASSLQGIYSGNTIYF	TGTGCCAGTAGTCTCCAGGGCATCTACTCTGGAAACACCATATATTTT
NA	TRBV19	TRBJ1-5	CASRGPLDSNQPQHF	TGTGCCAGTAGGGGCCCACTAGATAGCAATCAGCCCCAGCATTTT
TRBD1	TRBV27	TRBJ2-2	CASGTGGEDTGELFF	TGTGCCAGCGGAACAGGGGGCGAGGACACCGGGGAGCTGTTTTTT
TRBD1	TRBV9	TRBJ1-4	CASSVTGEANEKLFF	TGTGCCAGCAGCGTGACAGGGGAAGCTAATGAAAAACTGTTTTTT
TRBD1	TRBV9	TRBJ2-7	CASSVSSTPGQGYEQYF	TGTGCCAGCAGCGTAAGCTCCACTCCGGGACAGGGTTACGAGCAGTACTTC
TRBD2	TRBV2	TRBJ2-1	CASSELAGGSEGFF	TGTGCCAGCAGTGAATTAGCGGGAGGCTCTGAGGGGTTCTTC
NA	TRBV30	TRBJ2-3	CAWSGATSTDTQYF	TGTGCCTGGTCAGGGGCGACCTCCACAGATACGCAGTATTTT
NA	TRBV6-5	TRBJ1-1	CASSYSSQRTEAFF	TGTGCCAGCAGTTACTCCTCGCAGAGGACTGAAGCTTTCTTT
TRBD2	TRBV18	TRBJ2-5	CASSPPTSGETQYF	TGTGCCAGCTCACCTCCGACTAGCGGAGAGACCCAGTACTTC
NA	TRBV4-3	TRBJ2-5	CASSQAGGNGQYF	TGCGCCAGCAGCCAAGCTGGGGGGAACGGCCAGTACTTC
TRBD2	TRBV5-3	TRBJ2-1	CARSLESPSGGGAYNEQFF	TGTGCCAGAAGCTTGGAGTCCCCGTCGGGCGGGGGGGCTTACAATGAGCAGTTCTTC
TRBD2	TRBV2	TRBJ2-1	CASSFRGRKSEQFF	TGTGCCAGCTCTTTCCGCGGGAGAAAGAGTGAGCAGTTCTTC
TRBD1	TRBV4-1	TRBJ1-1	CASSQWDRNTEAFF	TGCGCCAGCAGCCAATGGGACAGGAACACTGAAGCTTTCTTT
NA	TRBV10-1	TRBJ1-1	CASSGASSTEAFF	TGCGCCAGCAGTGGGGCCTCAAGCACTGAAGCTTTCTTT
TRBD1	TRBV30	TRBJ1-5	CAWSYAGGERQPQHF	TGTGCCTGGAGTTACGCAGGGGGTGAGAGGCAGCCCCAGCATTTT
TRBD2	TRBV7-6	TRBJ2-7	CASSEALGTSGTPLTYEQYF	TGTGCCAGCAGCGAAGCCTTGGGGACTAGCGGGACCCCTTTGACCTACGAGCAGTACTTC
NA	TRBV27	TRBJ1-4	CASSAQTNEKLFF	TGTGCCAGCAGCGCGCAAACTAATGAAAAACTGTTTTTT
NA	TRBV28	TRBJ1-5	CATGVGNQPQHF	TGTGCTACGGGGGTTGGCAATCAGCCCCAGCATTTT
NA	TRBV6-1	TRBJ2-2	CASSEFLEGLTGELFF	TGTGCCAGCAGTGAATTCTTGGAGGGACTCACCGGGGAGCTGTTTTTT
NA	TRBV12-1	TRBJ2-7	CARYYEQYF	TGTGCCAGGTACTACGAGCAGTACTTC
NA	TRBV30	TRBJ1-4	CAWSQGGFEKLFF	TGTGCCTGGAGTCAGGGAGGATTTGAAAAACTGTTTTTT
NA	TRBV18	TRBJ1-4	CASSRAANEKLFF	TGTGCCAGCTCACGAGCGGCTAATGAAAAACTGTTTTTT
TRBD1	TRBV9	TRBJ2-6	CASSVGTGVSGANVLTF	TGTGCCAGCAGCGTAGGGACAGGAGTCTCTGGGGCCAACGTCCTGACTTTC
NA	TRBV10-1	TRBJ2-7	CASSDGQGASYEQYF	TGCGCCAGCAGTGATGGTCAGGGTGCTTCCTACGAGCAGTACTTC
NA	TRBV11-2	TRBJ1-4	CASSTIGGTNEKLFF	TGTGCCAGCAGCACCATCGGGGGTACTAATGAAAAACTGTTTTTT
TRBD1	TRBV2	TRBJ1-6	CASSSRDRSSYNSPLHF	TGTGCCAGCAGTTCCCGGGACAGAAGCTCCTATAATTCACCCCTCCACTTT
TRBD2	TRBV30	TRBJ2-3	CAGTRTSGGLGDTQYF	TGTGCCGGGACTCGGACTAGCGGGGGCCTCGGGGATACGCAGTATTTT
TRBD2	TRBV5-4	TRBJ2-5	CASSLTSETQYF	TGTGCCAGCAGCCTGACTAGCGAGACCCAGTACTTC
TRBD1	TRBV5-6	TRBJ1-2	CASSSGGTGPIGYTF	TGTGCCAGCAGCTCTGGGGGGACAGGGCCAATTGGCTACACCTTC
TRBD1	TRBV6-5	TRBJ2-7	CASRGQGLSYEQYF	TGTGCCAGCAGGGGACAGGGGTTGTCCTACGAGCAGTACTTC
TRBD2	TRBV11-2	TRBJ2-5	CASSLLAGGPEETQYF	TGTGCCAGCAGCTTATTAGCGGGAGGGCCGGAAGAGACCCAGTACTTC
NA	TRBV27	TRBJ1-1	CASSLAGVNTEAFF	TGTGCCAGCAGTTTAGCAGGGGTGAACACTGAAGCTTTCTTT
TRBD2	TRBV12-5	TRBJ2-1	CASGLVHPGTSGYNEQFF	TGTGCTAGTGGTTTGGTCCACCCCGGGACTAGCGGTTACAATGAGCAGTTCTTC
TRBD1	TRBV29-1	TRBJ2-1	CSGGQNYNEQFF	TGCAGCGGGGGACAGAATTACAATGAGCAGTTCTTC
TRBD1	TRBV28	TRBJ2-5	CASNGPGAVKEQGAWETQYF	TGTGCCAGCAATGGCCCTGGGGCGGTTAAGGAACAGGGGGCCTGGGAGACCCAGTACTTC
TRBD2	TRBV11-2	TRBJ2-1	CATMLVAGVSYNEQFF	TGTGCCACGATGCTCGTAGCGGGAGTTTCCTACAATGAGCAGTTCTTC
TRBD1	TRBV6-1	TRBJ2-1	CASSEVTGAYNEQFF	TGTGCCAGCAGTGAAGTGACAGGGGCCTACAATGAGCAGTTCTTC
NA	TRBV7-2	TRBJ1-1	CASSFRERAEAFF	TGTGCCAGCAGCTTTCGGGAAAGGGCTGAAGCTTTCTTT
NA	TRBV4-3	TRBJ1-3	CASSLTPAGGNTIYF	TGCGCCAGCAGCCTGACCCCCGCGGGGGGAAACACCATATATTTT
TRBD2	TRBV27	TRBJ2-1	CASSFLLAGGLDEQFF	TGTGCCAGCAGTTTCCTCCTAGCGGGAGGTCTTGATGAGCAGTTCTTC
TRBD1	TRBV6-5	TRBJ1-2	CASSYSGTANYGYTF	TGTGCCAGCAGTTACTCGGGGACAGCTAACTATGGCTACACCTTC
TRBD2	TRBV4-1	TRBJ2-7	CASSQSSSGGTSYEQYF	TGCGCCAGCAGCCAATCGAGTAGCGGGGGGACCTCCTACGAGCAGTACTTC
TRBD2	TRBV7-2	TRBJ2-3	CASSPGLAGGITDTQYF	TGTGCCAGCAGCCCGGGACTAGCGGGGGGTATCACAGATACGCAGTATTTT
TRBD1	TRBV6-5	TRBJ1-2	CASSPQDRGYGYTF	TGTGCCAGCAGTCCGCAGGACAGGGGCTATGGCTACACCTTC
NA	TRBV4-2	TRBJ2-7	CASSQETGPSSYEQYF	TGTGCCAGCAGCCAGGAAACAGGACCCAGCTCCTACGAGCAGTACTTC
NA	TRBV28	TRBJ2-7	CASSQTRYEQYF	TGTGCCAGCAGCCAAACTAGGTACGAGCAGTACTTC
TRBD1	TRBV7-2	TRBJ1-6	CASSPRTGGDTSPLHF	TGTGCCAGCAGCCCACGGACAGGGGGCGATACTTCACCCCTCCACTTT
TRBD1	TRBV19	TRBJ1-6	CASSTGGNNSPLHF	TGTGCCAGTAGTACAGGGGGAAATAATTCACCCCTCCACTTT